The 32 T cell receptor beta chains below come from one sample, sequenced in a study of blood T cell repertoires in COVID-19. TCRdb keeps only in-frame clones here, not all; method: immunoSEQ multiplex PCR. Among about 260,000 clones listed, more than 90% were seen once. Sequenced material: peripheral blood. These TCRs come from a person aged 18 to 35 with COVID-19, enrolled during active disease.

The chain combines TRBV28 with TRBJ2-6, with TRBD2 matching over 8 bases. V lost 8 bases, J lost 0 bases, and 3 bases stayed unmatched. Germline V gene data show CDR1 as MDHEN and CDR2 as SYDVKM. The CDR3 runs to 15 residues. CDR3 DNA sequence: TGTGCCAGCCTCCGGGGGGGCTCTGGGGCCAACGTCCTGACTTTC. Amino acid sequence: CASLRGGSGANVLTF. The full variable domain, its missing parts supplied by reference TRBV28 and TRBJ2-6, is DVKVTQSSRYLVKRTGEKVFLECVQDMDHENMFWYRQDPGLGLRLIYFSYDVKMKEKGDIPEGYSVSREKKERFSLILESASTNQTSMYLCASLRGGSGANVLTFGAGSRLTVL.

This chain links TRBV9 with TRBJ2-7; a weak D match, TRBD2 (5 bases). Germline CDR1 and CDR2: SGDLS and YYNGEE. The CDR3 has 13 amino acids. The germline V and J ends were trimmed by 4 bases and 6 bases, with 14 bases remaining between them. The CDR3 spells CASSRSERPEQYF. The CDR3 DNA follows: TGTGCCAGCAGCCGTAGCGAGCGTCCCGAGCAGTACTTC.

V is TRBV19 and J is TRBJ2-5, with D perhaps TRBD1 (7 bases). CDR1 and CDR2 from the germline V gene are LNHDA and SQIVND (reference sequence). V lost 0 bases and J 6 bases, leaving 11 bases between the germline ends. The CDR3 totals 14 residues. The CDR3 region is CASSIDQGGKTQYF. The CDR3 coding sequence is TGTGCCAGTAGTATAGATCAGGGGGGAAAGACCCAGTACTTC.

V is TRBV4-1 and J is TRBJ2-3, with 9 bases aligning to TRBD2. Germline assignment: CDR1 MGHRA and CDR2 YSYEKL. This CDR3 has 15 amino acids. Unmatched junction bases numbered 9, after V lost 5 bases and J lost 6 bases. The CDR3 here is CASSSPGTSSDTQYF. The CDR3 nucleotides are TGCGCCAGCAGCTCGCCCGGGACTAGCTCTGATACGCAGTATTTT.

The gene calls are TRBV5-4 and TRBJ1-1; D might be TRBD1 (5 bases). Germline CDR1 SGHNT, CDR2 YYREEE (reference sequence). The CDR3 is 16 residues long. Trimming shortened V by 5 bases and J by 7 bases, and 24 bases separated the two germline ends. The CDR3 spells CASSSGLGRDANEAFF. DNA for the CDR3: TGTGCCAGCAGTTCGGGACTGGGTAGGGACGCCAATGAAGCTTTCTTT. Complete variable domain (other parts from reference TRBV5-4 and TRBJ1-1): ETGVTQSPTHLIKTRGQQVTLRCSSQSGHNTVSWYQQALGQGPQFIFQYYREEENGRGNFPPRFSGLQFPNYSSELNVNALELDDSALYLCASSSGLGRDANEAFFGQGTRLTVV.

The chain recombines TRBV29-1 with TRBJ2-1, with 11 bases aligning to TRBD2. Trimming cost V 8 bases and J 9 bases; bases outside gene matches: 9. Per germline, CDR1 SQVTM and CDR2 ANQGSEA. The CDR3 is 13 amino acids. This CDR3 reads CSLSGRARVEQFF. Written as DNA, the CDR3 is TGCAGCCTTAGCGGGAGGGCCCGGGTTGAGCAGTTCTTC.

V gene TRBV5-1 combines with J gene TRBJ2-7; 11 positions agree with TRBD1. The germline CDR1 and CDR2 sequences are SGHRS and YFSETQ. Trimming cost V 2 bases and J 3 bases; bases outside gene matches: 4. The CDR3 sequence is 15 residues long. CDR3 in amino acids: CASSFGTGGSYEQYF. The CDR3, as DNA: TGCGCCAGCAGCTTCGGGACAGGGGGAAGCTACGAGCAGTACTTC.

This clone has only one observation. The chain couples TRBV6-5 to TRBJ1-3; D gene uncertain. Trimming pared 4 bases from V and 16 bases from J, leaving 11 bases between. This CDR3 is 10 amino acids long. Germline CDR1 and CDR2: MNHEY and SVGAGI. CDR3 nucleotide sequence: TGTGCCAGCAGTTTTCTCAGCGGGTATTTT. Protein sequence: CASSFLSGYF.

The gene calls are TRBV29-1 and TRBJ2-3; TRBD1 is a possible D gene (5 bases). The CDR3 totals 13 residues. Trimming took off 4 bases at V and 2 bases at J, with 10 bases between the two ends. CDR1 is SQVTM and CDR2 is ANQGSEA in the germline V gene. CDR3 nucleotides: TGCAGCGTTGGACAGAGACTCACAGATACGCAGTATTTT. It yields the protein CSVGQRLTDTQYF.

The CDR3 DNA is TGTGCCAGCAGCGTGGGACAGGGAGAAGGTGAAAAACTGTTTTTT. It codes for CASSVGQGEGEKLFF. The chain links TRBV25-1 to TRBJ1-4, with TRBD1 matching over 9 bases. J lost 7 bases, V lost 6 bases, and 9 bases had no gene match. Germline loops: CDR1 MGHDK, CDR2 SYGVNS. The CDR3 extends over 15 amino acids.

This clone was recorded only once. V usage is TRBV5-4 and J usage is TRBJ1-6; 9 bases fit TRBD1. This CDR3 spans 16 amino acids. The V and J ends lost 1 base and 6 bases, in that order; junction bases with no gene match: 5. Germline V gene lookup returns CDR1 SGHNT and CDR2 YYREEE (reference sequence). The CDR3 DNA reads TGTGCCAGCAGCTTGAAAGGGACAGGGCTTAATTCACCCCTCCACTTT. This codes for CASSLKGTGLNSPLHF.

V is TRBV3-1 (or the pseudogene TRBV3-2) and J is TRBJ1-1; maybe TRBD1 (5 bases). V was cut by 1 base and J by 5 bases, with 17 bases left in between. CDR3 length: 16 residues. Germline CDR1 and CDR2: LGHDT and YNNKEL (reference sequence). This CDR3 reads CASSQVIQGVHTEAFF. CDR3 nucleotides: TGTGCCAGCAGCCAAGTGATCCAGGGCGTTCATACTGAAGCTTTCTTT.

The chain employs TRBV7-9 and TRBJ1-3; D gene uncertain. The V end lost 1 base, the J end lost 0 bases, and 4 bases lay between the germline ends. This CDR3 comprises 14 residues. From germline, CDR1 is SEHNR and CDR2 FQNEAQ (reference sequence). This chain's CDR3 is CASSLVGSGNTIYF. CDR3 sequence (DNA): TGTGCCAGCAGCTTAGTCGGCTCTGGAAACACCATATATTTT.

This clone was detected only once. The chain joins TRBV6-5 to TRBJ2-1, with D possibly TRBD2 on 6 matching bases. Trimming left V 7 bases short and J 4 bases short, with 14 bases between. The CDR3 extends over 14 amino acids. Germline V gene sequence: CDR1 MNHEY, CDR2 SVGAGI. The CDR3 coding sequence is TGTGCCAGCACGGATAGCGGAACATACAATGAGCAGTTCTTC. This sequence encodes CASTDSGTYNEQFF.

This rearrangement joins TRBV3-1 (or the pseudogene TRBV3-2) to TRBJ1-5; the D gene is possibly TRBD1 (5 bases). The CDR3 has 14 residues. V was pared by 0 bases and J by 7 bases, with 10 bases between. CDR1 and CDR2 (germline): LGHDT, YNNKEL (reference sequence). The CDR3 sequence: CASSQDGTRQPQHF. The CDR3 nucleotides are TGTGCCAGCAGCCAAGATGGGACTCGGCAGCCCCAGCATTTT.

CDR3 sequence (DNA): TGCGCCAGCAGCTCGGGACAGGGGGTTGGCTATGGCTACACCTTC. Translated: CASSSGQGVGYGYTF. J is TRBJ1-2 and V is TRBV5-1; 11 bases are shared with TRBD1. The CDR3 length is 15 residues. Germline assignment: CDR1 SGHRS and CDR2 YFSETQ. The V gene end was trimmed by 3 bases and the J gene end by 4 bases; junction bases not matched to a gene: 5.

The sample holds a few counts of this clone. CDR3 loop: CASSPRLARDNEQFF. The CDR3 DNA is TGTGCCAGCAGCCCCCGACTAGCTCGGGACAATGAGCAGTTCTTC. This chain uses TRBV11-2 with TRBJ2-1; TRBD2 agrees at 7 bases. The germline V gene encodes CDR1 SGHAT and CDR2 FQNNGV. The V and J ends lost 5 bases and 5 bases, in that order; junction bases with no gene match: 9. CDR3 size: 15 residues.

This clone was seen only a few times. The chain joins TRBV7-2 to TRBJ2-1; a possible D gene is TRBD2 (5 bases). From germline, CDR1 is SGHTA and CDR2 FQGNSA. CDR3 length equals 17 residues. Trimming pared 0 bases from V and 0 bases from J, leaving 12 bases between. The CDR3 nucleotides read TGTGCCAGCAGCTTAGCAGGACTCCCGAGCTCCTACAATGAGCAGTTCTTC. Its translation: CASSLAGLPSSYNEQFF.

The chain recombines TRBV29-1 with TRBJ1-4; perhaps TRBD1 as D (6 bases). The CDR3 is 12 amino acids. Germline CDR1 and CDR2: SQVTM and ANQGSEA. The V gene lost 7 bases and the J gene lost 5 bases, with 11 bases spanning the gap. This CDR3 reads CSANRENEKLFF. CDR3 in DNA: TGCAGCGCTAACAGGGAAAATGAAAAACTGTTTTTT.

The chain couples TRBV9 to TRBJ2-1; 10 bases are a match to TRBD2. CDR1 is SGDLS and CDR2 is YYNGEE in the germline V gene. V shed 3 bases and J 13 bases; nucleotides not matched to a gene: 10. The length of the CDR3 is 14 residues. The chain's CDR3 is CASSGYIAGGFQFF. The CDR3 DNA is TGTGCCAGCAGCGGATACATAGCGGGAGGTTTCCAGTTCTTC.

The chain is built from TRBV29-1 and TRBJ2-2, with 9 bases fitting TRBD2. The CDR3 runs to 15 residues. After removal of 7 bases from V and 2 bases from J, the junction contained 8 bases not matched to a gene. Germline lookup yields CDR1 SQVTM and CDR2 ANQGSEA. For the CDR3, the DNA is TGCAGCGCCTCACTAGCGGGTGCCAACACCGGGGAGCTGTTTTTT. It yields the protein CSASLAGANTGELFF.

The chain recombines TRBV15 with TRBJ2-1, with 7 bases lining up with TRBD1. V trimming: 3 bases; J trimming: 6 bases; junction bases outside the gene matches: 11. Germline V gene sequence: CDR1 LNHNV, CDR2 YYDKDF (reference sequence). There are 16 residues in the CDR3. DNA of the CDR3: TGTGCCACCAGCAGTGCAACAGGGGTGTTGGTCAATGAGCAGTTCTTC. Translation gives CATSSATGVLVNEQFF.

The CDR3 loop is CASSAYGTGTNEKLFF. The CDR3 DNA reads as TGTGCCAGCAGTGCATACGGGACAGGGACTAATGAAAAACTGTTTTTT. The chain combines TRBV25-1 with TRBJ1-4, with TRBD1 matching 9 bases. This CDR3 is 16 amino acids long. V trimming: 4 bases; J trimming: 2 bases; junction bases outside the gene matches: 5. The germline CDR1 and CDR2 sequences are MGHDK and SYGVNS.

The chain carries TRBV27 and TRBJ1-4, with no clear D. Germline lookup yields CDR1 MNHEY and CDR2 SMNVEV (reference sequence). V was trimmed by 0 bases and J by 5 bases, leaving 10 bases between them. The CDR3 runs to 15 residues. The CDR3 bases are TGTGCCAGCAGTTTATCTGGCAGATCAAATGAAAAACTGTTTTTT. Its translation: CASSLSGRSNEKLFF.

In its sample, this clone was seen once. This chain connects TRBV3-1 (or the pseudogene TRBV3-2) to TRBJ1-1, with D possibly matching TRBD1 (6 bases). The V gene lost 3 bases and the J gene lost 8 bases, with 13 bases spanning the gap. Germline lookup yields CDR1 LGHDT and CDR2 YNNKEL (reference sequence). There are 13 residues in the CDR3. CDR3 nucleotides: TGTGCCAGCAGCCAGGACAGCGCATCCGAAGCTTTCTTT. Amino acids: CASSQDSASEAFF.

This chain connects TRBV28 to TRBJ2-7, with D possibly TRBD1 on 6 matching bases. The CDR3 runs to 14 residues. CDR1 and CDR2 from the germline V gene are MDHEN and SYDVKM. Trimming took 3 bases from V and 3 from J, leaving 12 bases between them. In DNA, the CDR3 is TGTGCCAGCAGTTTGTGGAGCAGGGGCTACGAGCAGTACTTC. Its protein product is CASSLWSRGYEQYF.

The rearrangement uses TRBV3-1 (or the pseudogene TRBV3-2) and TRBJ2-7; D uncertain. CDR1 and CDR2 from the germline V gene are LGHDT and YNNKEL (reference sequence). The CDR3 consists of 14 residues. V lost 1 base and J lost 2, with 9 bases in between. As DNA, the CDR3 is TGTGCCAGCAGCCAAGTTAAGGCGGCCTACGAGCAGTACTTC. This encodes CASSQVKAAYEQYF.

This chain links TRBV5-4 with TRBJ2-2; TRBD2 matches 8 bases. The CDR3 contains 14 residues. V lost 2 bases, J lost 7 bases, and 4 bases stayed unmatched. Per the germline V gene, CDR1 is SGHNT and CDR2 is YYREEE (reference sequence). The CDR3: CASSFGLAGGELFF. The CDR3 DNA reads TGTGCCAGCAGCTTCGGGCTAGCGGGCGGGGAGCTGTTTTTT. Full variable domain (remainder filled in from reference TRBV5-4 and TRBJ2-2): ETGVTQSPTHLIKTRGQQVTLRCSSQSGHNTVSWYQQALGQGPQFIFQYYREEENGRGNFPPRFSGLQFPNYSSELNVNALELDDSALYLCASSFGLAGGELFFGEGSRLTVL.

The J gene is TRBJ2-1, the V gene TRBV7-9, with 7 positions matching TRBD1. With V trimmed by 1 base and J by 3 bases, 0 bases remained unmatched. The length of the CDR3 is 14 residues. Germline loops: CDR1 SEHNR, CDR2 FQNEAQ (reference sequence). The CDR3 DNA follows: TGTGCCAGCAGCTTAGGACAGGGCTACAATGAGCAGTTCTTC. Protein sequence: CASSLGQGYNEQFF.

CDR3 nucleotides: TGCGCCAGCAGCCGGGGCTCTAACTCCGGAGGGTCCTACAATGAGCAGTTCTTC. Protein: CASSRGSNSGGSYNEQFF. This chain links TRBV5-1 with TRBJ2-1; TRBD2 is a possible D gene (6 bases). Trimming took 4 bases from V and 1 from J, leaving 21 bases between them. This CDR3 contains 18 residues. Germline V gives CDR1 SGHRS, CDR2 YFSETQ.

The V and J genes are TRBV27 and TRBJ2-1, with TRBD2 identical over 12 bases. The germline V gene encodes CDR1 MNHEY and CDR2 SMNVEV (reference sequence). The junction had 7 bases not matched to a gene; V was cut back by 2 bases and J by 8 bases. This CDR3 is 16 amino acids long. The CDR3 spells CASSLRLAGDPDEQFF. In nucleotides, the CDR3 is TGTGCCAGCAGTTTAAGACTAGCGGGAGATCCCGATGAGCAGTTCTTC.

The rearrangement joins TRBV5-1 to TRBJ1-6; D may be TRBD1 (5 bases). Trimming cost V 4 bases and J 10 bases, with 27 bases left between them. Germline V gene data show CDR1 as SGHRS and CDR2 as YFSETQ. The CDR3 spans 18 residues. CDR3 loop: CASSLGDAGRVLESPLHF. The CDR3 bases are TGCGCCAGCAGCCTCGGGGACGCGGGAAGGGTTTTGGAATCACCCCTCCACTTT. The entire variable domain, with the rest obtained from reference TRBV5-1 and TRBJ1-6, is as follows: KAGVTQTPRYLIKTRGQQVTLSCSPISGHRSVSWYQQTPGQGLQFLFEYFSETQRNKGNFPGRFSGRQFSNSRSEMNVSTLELGDSALYLCASSLGDAGRVLESPLHFGNGTRLTVT.